The T cell receptor beta chain described here comes from a study of blood T cell repertoires in COVID-19. TCRdb's copy holds only in-frame clones and misses some; the assay was immunoSEQ multiplex PCR. The sample contains some 130,000 clones, around 86% of which appear only once. With V trimmed by 0 bases and J by 5 bases, 1 base remained unmatched. Germline V gene sequence: CDR1 SGDLS, CDR2 YYNGEE. This CDR3 region has 16 residues. V usage is TRBV9 and J usage is TRBJ2-2; 13 positions agree with TRBD2. The sample comprised peripheral blood. The sequence was collected from an elderly man with acute or convalescent COVID-19. The CDR3 DNA follows: TGTGCCAGCAGCGTAGGACTAGCGGGAGGAACCGGGGAGCTGTTTTTT. It encodes CASSVGLAGGTGELFF.